A selection of T cell receptor beta chains follows, all from one sample in a study of blood T cell repertoires in COVID-19. This table comes from immunoSEQ multiplex PCR, and its TCRdb copy is limited to in-frame clones, with some not included. The sample holds 180,000 or so clones, over 80% seen once. Specimen: peripheral blood. The receptors come from a woman aged 50 to 60 with acute or convalescent COVID-19. Both conserved end residues are part of each CDR3. The order of the fields is V gene, D gene, clone size, J gene, CDR3 protein, CDR3 DNA. A D gene is named only where the DNA matches it firmly. Size tells how often a clone was seen (once, few, many) or the class of an expanded clone, and some rows leave it out.

TRBV24-1	-	-	TRBJ2-1	CATSEGVKAEQFF	TGTGCCACCAGTGAAGGAGTAAAGGCGGAGCAGTTCTTC
TRBV6-5	-	-	TRBJ1-3	CASSYSSASGNTIYF	TGTGCCAGCAGTTACTCGAGTGCCTCTGGAAACACCATATATTTT
TRBV10-3	TRBD2	-	TRBJ2-3	CAISVLEREPDTQYF	TGTGCCATCAGTGTGTTGGAGCGGGAGCCAGATACGCAGTATTTT
TRBV21-1	-	-	TRBJ2-2	CASSKGLRLAGSTGELFF	TGTGCCAGCAGCAAAGGATTAAGGCTAGCGGGGAGTACCGGGGAGCTGTTTTTT
TRBV30	-	-	TRBJ1-5	CAWSGRGDQPQHF	TGTGCCTGGAGTGGCAGGGGTGATCAGCCCCAGCATTTT
TRBV6-6	-	-	TRBJ2-1	CASSYLSSYNEQFF	TGTGCCAGCAGTTACCTCAGCTCCTACAATGAGCAGTTCTTC
TRBV2	TRBD1	few	TRBJ1-2	CASSETAGQGRGGGYTF	TGTGCCAGCAGTGAGACGGCGGGACAGGGGAGAGGAGGTGGCTACACCTTC
TRBV5-1	-	-	TRBJ1-2	CASSSSGEGGYTF	TGCGCCAGCAGCTCTTCAGGGGAAGGTGGCTACACCTTC
TRBV21-1	-	-	TRBJ1-2	CASSLGTARVNYGYTF	TGTGCCAGCAGCCTAGGGACAGCCCGTGTAAACTATGGCTACACCTTC
TRBV27	TRBD2	-	TRBJ2-7	CASSLSNGRDHEQYF	TGTGCCAGCAGTTTATCCAACGGGAGGGACCACGAGCAGTACTTC
TRBV19	-	-	TRBJ2-7	CASSYRDRNEQYF	TGTGCCAGTAGTTACAGGGATCGCAACGAGCAGTACTTC
TRBV19	-	-	TRBJ2-1	CASKVSGPYNEQFF	TGTGCCAGTAAGGTTTCAGGGCCCTACAATGAGCAGTTCTTC
TRBV3-1/TRBV3-2	TRBD1	-	TRBJ1-2	CASSQFGRGRVYYGYTF	TGTGCCAGCAGCCAATTTGGCAGGGGGCGCGTGTACTATGGCTACACCTTC
TRBV28	-	once	TRBJ1-2	CASSLSDYGYTF	TGTGCCAGCAGTTTATCGGACTATGGCTACACCTTC
TRBV7-2	-	-	TRBJ1-2	CASSLSGGEGYTF	TGTGCCAGCAGCTTATCGGGGGGAGAGGGCTACACCTTC
TRBV9	TRBD2	-	TRBJ2-1	CASSVGTSGEGEQFF	TGTGCCAGCAGCGTAGGGACTAGCGGGGAGGGTGAGCAGTTCTTC
TRBV6-5	TRBD2	-	TRBJ2-1	CASSYSDQRETEQFF	TGTGCCAGCAGTTACTCTGACCAGCGGGAGACTGAGCAGTTCTTC
TRBV29-1	TRBD1	-	TRBJ1-5	CSVALTGDQPQHF	TGCAGCGTCGCCTTGACAGGGGATCAGCCCCAGCATTTT
TRBV7-9	-	-	TRBJ2-5	CASSLEKGWETQYF	TGTGCCAGCAGCTTAGAGAAGGGGTGGGAGACCCAGTACTTC
TRBV11-3	TRBD1	-	TRBJ1-2	CASSPPGQGYGYTF	TGTGCCAGCAGCCCCCCGGGACAGGGCTATGGCTACACCTTC
TRBV6-5	TRBD1	once	TRBJ1-2	CASSYSDRGSNYGYTF	TGTGCCAGCAGTTACTCCGACAGGGGAAGCAACTATGGCTACACCTTC
TRBV11-2	TRBD1	-	TRBJ1-4	CASSHGDRDEKLFF	TGTGCCAGCAGCCATGGGGACAGAGATGAAAAACTGTTTTTT
TRBV11-2	TRBD1	-	TRBJ2-1	CASSRTGTGVVQFF	TGTGCCAGCAGCCGCACCGGGACAGGGGTAGTGCAGTTCTTC
TRBV2	-	-	TRBJ1-6	CASSESWVEDSPLHF	TGTGCCAGCAGTGAAAGTTGGGTTGAGGATTCACCCCTCCACTTT